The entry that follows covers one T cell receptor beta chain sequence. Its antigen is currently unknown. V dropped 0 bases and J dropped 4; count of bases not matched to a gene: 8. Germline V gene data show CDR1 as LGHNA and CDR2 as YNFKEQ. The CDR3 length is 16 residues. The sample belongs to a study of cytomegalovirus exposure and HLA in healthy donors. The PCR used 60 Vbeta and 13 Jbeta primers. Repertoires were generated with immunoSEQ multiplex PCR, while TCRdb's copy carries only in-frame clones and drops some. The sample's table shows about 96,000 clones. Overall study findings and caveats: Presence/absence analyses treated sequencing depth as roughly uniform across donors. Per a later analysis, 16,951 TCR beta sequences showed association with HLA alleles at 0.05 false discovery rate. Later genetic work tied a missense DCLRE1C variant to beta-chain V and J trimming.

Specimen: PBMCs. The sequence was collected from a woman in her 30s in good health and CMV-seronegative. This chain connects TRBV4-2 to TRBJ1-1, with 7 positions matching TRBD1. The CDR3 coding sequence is TGTGCCAGCAGCCAAGATAGGGACAGAGTGAGCACTGAAGCTTTCTTT. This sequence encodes CASSQDRDRVSTEAFF.